This T cell receptor beta chain originates from a study of blood T cell repertoires in COVID-19. Study context: From T cells, B-cell-depleted T cells, or PBMCs came the material, which was cDNA or gDNA.

V gave up 4 bases and J gave up 5 bases; unmatched junction bases: 7. The germline V gene encodes CDR1 MNHNY and CDR2 SVGAGI (reference sequence). This CDR3 spans 14 amino acids. Profiling relied on immunoSEQ multiplex PCR, and the TCRdb table lists in-frame clones only, not all of them. The data show almost 80,000 clones, about four fifths seen once. Sample: peripheral blood. The chain combines TRBV6-6 with TRBJ1-2; 7 bases are shared with TRBD1. This clonotype was obtained from a woman between 65 and 79 years old with acute or convalescent COVID-19. The CDR3 DNA reads TGTGCCAGCAGTTCGACAGGGAAGGAGTATGGCTACACCTTC. This sequence encodes CASSSTGKEYGYTF.